This T cell receptor beta chain came from a study of CD8+CD57+ T cells in acquired aplastic anemia. Study results and caveats: Significant differences in CD8+ Simpson's diversity were not observed between patients and controls.

About this clonotype: The antigen is unknown.

V was clipped by 3 bases and J by 5 bases, with 14 bases between them. The germline V gene has CDR1 DFQATT and CDR2 SNEGSKA (reference sequence). The CDR3 has 13 residues. Genomic DNA, serving as template, underwent TCR beta VDJ and CDR3 profiling. TCRdb independently ran MiXCR on the reads; one entry per CDR3 protein. The sample shows around 230,000 distinct CDR3 sequences, around 60% of them seen only once. The sample was sorted CD4+, CD8+, or CD8+CD57+ T cells (not recorded which) from PBMCs. The V and J genes are TRBV20-1 and TRBJ2-7, with D possibly being TRBD2 (6 bases). The clonotype comes from a human donor in good health. The CDR3: CSARGDLRDEQYF. The CDR3 DNA sequence: TGCAGTGCTAGGGGGGACTTACGCGACGAGCAGTACTTC.